This TCR beta chain was observed in a study of shared clonotypes between healthy human individuals (dated by TCRdb to 2019 to 2021). In terms of the full investigation: The cohort included three men and a couple of women between 18 and 49 years of age. For each donor, CD4 naive and CD4 memory were each run on three plates, CD8 naive on two plates, and CD8 memory on one plate. The study deeply sequenced blood TCR repertoires of five healthy adults to estimate repertoire size and the extent of clonotype sharing between individuals. Different laboratories and diverse techniques were used to prepare libraries and sequence TCR repertoires, to increase sequencing depth and limit assay-specific biases. Between about 0.85 and 8.9 billion PBMCs per donor were obtained by leukapheresis.

The V end gives up 5 bases and the J end 2 bases, leaving 6 bases in the junction not matched to a gene. Counted from cysteine to phenylalanine, this CDR3 has 15 amino acids. Only CDR3 DNA remains: 45 bases, in frame from the first base. CDR1 and CDR2 are drawn from the germline V gene: SGHTA, FQGNSA. Using the deep immunoSEQ assay, multiplex PCR amplified TCR CDR3 regions from genomic DNA. For each cell subset, the extracted genomic DNA was distributed evenly across all wells of several immunoSEQ 96-well plates, and each plate served as one replicate. For sorted subsets, each replicate PCR was loaded with approximately 200 ng genomic DNA, equivalent to 30,000 or so T cell genomes. Purified libraries were quantified with a Qubit 3.0 fluorometer, sized on a Bioanalyzer 2100, and re-quantified with the KAPA Library Quantification kit. A separate single-read 150-cycle Illumina NextSeq 550 flow cell was used to sequence each immunoSEQ 96-well plate. In the source study's methods: The immunoSEQ output contained only junctional sequences without quality scores, so filtering could not match that applied to full-length reads. To assign V/J genes and CDR3, sequences were annotated against IMGT germline references using PyIR, a Python wrapper for IgBLAST v1.9. Reads were filtered out if the reads had weak V/J assignments (E-value above 1e-6), no CDR3, stop codons, out-of-frame junctions, or ambiguous translated residues. A V3J clonotype was defined by an identical inferred V gene, J gene, and CDR3 amino acid sequence. Percentage overlap between repertoires was computed as shared unique clonotypes divided by the size of the smaller repertoire. Richness of each repertoire was evaluated using RTK rarefaction, the Chao1 estimator, and Recon v2.1 estimates of unobserved clonotypes. Generation probabilities were computed with OLGA for all TCRbeta clonotypes obtained by the gDNA method from several donors. TCRdb's version of the immuneACCESS table is confined to in-frame rearrangements and falls short of the full clone set. An unresolved V gene accounts for under half of the shortfall where checked; the remainder is of unknown origin. V and J calls and clone size are as listed in that table; D and trimming were resolved from the DNA. This sample lists over a million clones; around 78% were detected once. The ten largest make up 0.6% to 0.7% of the sample.

Donors were healthy HIV-negative adults with no recently reported acute infections or vaccinations. All donors were Caucasian adults living in Nashville, Tennessee, USA. Magnetic negative selection was used to enrich CD4+ T cells, after which naive cells were positively selected on CD45RA and the negative fraction became the memory subset. After blood collection by leukapheresis, PBMCs were isolated using Ficoll-Histopaque density gradient centrifugation and then cryopreserved in the vapor phase of liquid nitrogen. Purity and quantity of every magnetically sorted T cell population were checked by analytical flow cytometry. Genomic DNA was isolated from every sorted fraction and measured by UV absorbance on a Nanodrop 2000c. What the work shows at the level of the full study, not this receptor alone: When a handful of donors were compared, the shared fraction of clonotypes was about 5.5% for naive CD4, around 4% for naive CD8, more than 2% for memory CD4, and around 0.37% for memory CD8. The small number of donors limited the genetic and exposure-history diversity represented. Rarefaction of sorted-subset datasets indicated incomplete sequencing despite the large sequencing depth. Only blood was sampled, and tissue TCR repertoires likely differ from those in blood. Higher generation probabilities were observed for clonotypes shared by all four sorted-subset donors than for non-shared clonotypes. Larger estimated clonotype richness was generally found for naive subsets than for memory subsets. Pairwise subsampling led to the expectation that sequencing depth would affect the degree of clonotype sharing among donors.

A word on this clone: Its specific antigen is unknown. The sample holds no much larger clone one base away, and base qualities are not on file.

The material sequenced was memory CD4+ T cells from PBMCs. The cell subset or site label corresponds to: CD45RA-negative fraction. The sequence is built from TRBV7-2 and TRBJ1-2, with 9 bases in between that match TRBD1. The TCR comes from a man between 18 and 35 years old in good health. Some clones in this sample may be carry-over from other donors' samples. The nucleotide sequence reads TGTGCCAGCAGCCCTCCCGGGACAGGGAACTATGGCTACACCTTC. The encoded protein is CASSPPGTGNYGYTF.